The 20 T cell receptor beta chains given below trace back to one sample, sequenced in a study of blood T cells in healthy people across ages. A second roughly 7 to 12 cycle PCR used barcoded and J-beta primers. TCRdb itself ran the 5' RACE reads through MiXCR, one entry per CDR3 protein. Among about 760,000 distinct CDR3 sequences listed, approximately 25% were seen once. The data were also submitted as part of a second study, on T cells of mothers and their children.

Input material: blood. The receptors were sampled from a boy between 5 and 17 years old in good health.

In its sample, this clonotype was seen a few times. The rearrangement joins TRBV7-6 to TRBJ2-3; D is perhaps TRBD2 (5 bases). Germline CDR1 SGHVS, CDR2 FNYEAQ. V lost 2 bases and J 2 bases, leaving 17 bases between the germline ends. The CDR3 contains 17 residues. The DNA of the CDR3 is TGTGCCAGCAGCTTATTGGGCGGGCACGATCTCACAGATACGCAGTATTTT. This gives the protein CASSLLGGHDLTDTQYF.

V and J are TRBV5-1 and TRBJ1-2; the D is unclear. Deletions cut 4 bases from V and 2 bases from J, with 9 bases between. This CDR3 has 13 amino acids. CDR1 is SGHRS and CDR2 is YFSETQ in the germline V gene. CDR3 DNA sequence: TGCGCCAGCAGCCAGACGAGGAACTATGGCTACACCTTC. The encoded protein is CASSQTRNYGYTF.

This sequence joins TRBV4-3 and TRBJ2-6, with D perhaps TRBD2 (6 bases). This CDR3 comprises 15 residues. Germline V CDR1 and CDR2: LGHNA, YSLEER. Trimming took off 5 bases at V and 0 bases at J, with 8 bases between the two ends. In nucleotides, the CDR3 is TGCGCCAGCAGCGGGGGGTACTCTGGGGCCAACGTCCTGACTTTC. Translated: CASSGGYSGANVLTF.

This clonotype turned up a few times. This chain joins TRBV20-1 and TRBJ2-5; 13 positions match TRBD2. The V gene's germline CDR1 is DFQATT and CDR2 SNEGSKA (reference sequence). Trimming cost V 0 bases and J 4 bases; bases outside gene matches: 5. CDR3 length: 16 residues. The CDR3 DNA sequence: TGCAGTGCTAGAGATACTAGCGGGGGGGCCGGAGAGACCCAGTACTTC. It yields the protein CSARDTSGGAGETQYF.

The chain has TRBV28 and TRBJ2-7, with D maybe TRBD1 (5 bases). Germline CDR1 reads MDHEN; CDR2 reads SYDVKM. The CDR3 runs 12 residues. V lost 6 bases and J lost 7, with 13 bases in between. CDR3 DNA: TGTGCCAGCAGCCCCACAGGTACGGAGCAGTACTTC. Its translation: CASSPTGTEQYF.

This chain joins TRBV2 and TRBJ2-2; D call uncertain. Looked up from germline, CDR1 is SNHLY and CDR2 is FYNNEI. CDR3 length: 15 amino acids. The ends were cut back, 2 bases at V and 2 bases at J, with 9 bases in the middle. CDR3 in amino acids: CASSETQVNTGELFF. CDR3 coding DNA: TGTGCCAGCAGTGAAACTCAGGTTAACACCGGGGAGCTGTTTTTT.

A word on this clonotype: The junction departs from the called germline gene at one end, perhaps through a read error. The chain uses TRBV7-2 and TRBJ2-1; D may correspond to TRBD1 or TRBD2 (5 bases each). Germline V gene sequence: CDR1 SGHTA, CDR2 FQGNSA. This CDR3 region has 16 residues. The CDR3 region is CASSSSEGNKSNERFF. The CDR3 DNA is TGTGCCAGCAGCTCTAGTGAGGGGAATAAGTCCAATGAGCGGTTCTTC. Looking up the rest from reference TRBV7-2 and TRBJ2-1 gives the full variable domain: GAGVSQSPSNKVTEKGKDVELRCDPISGHTALYWYRQSLGQGLEFLIYFQGNSAPDKSGLPSDRFSAERTGGSVSTLTIQRTQQEDSAVYLCASSSSEGNKSNERFFGPGTRLTVL.

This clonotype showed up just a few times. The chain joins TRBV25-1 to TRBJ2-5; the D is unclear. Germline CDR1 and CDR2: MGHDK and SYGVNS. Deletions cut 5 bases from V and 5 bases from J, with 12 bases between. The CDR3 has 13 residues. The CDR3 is CASSRQALETQYF. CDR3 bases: TGTGCCAGCAGTCGGCAGGCTCTTGAGACCCAGTACTTC.

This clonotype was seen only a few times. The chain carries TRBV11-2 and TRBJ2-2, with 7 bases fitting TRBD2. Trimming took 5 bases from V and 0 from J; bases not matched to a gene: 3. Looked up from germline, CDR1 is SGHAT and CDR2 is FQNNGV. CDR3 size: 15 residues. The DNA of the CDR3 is TGTGCCAGCAGCCCGCTAGCGGCGAACACCGGGGAGCTGTTTTTT. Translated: CASSPLAANTGELFF. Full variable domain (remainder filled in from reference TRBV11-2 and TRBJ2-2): EAGVAQSPRYKIIEKRQSVAFWCNPISGHATLYWYQQILGQGPKLLIQFQNNGVVDDSQLPKDRFSAERLKGVDSTLKIQPAKLEDSAVYLCASSPLAANTGELFFGEGSRLTVL.

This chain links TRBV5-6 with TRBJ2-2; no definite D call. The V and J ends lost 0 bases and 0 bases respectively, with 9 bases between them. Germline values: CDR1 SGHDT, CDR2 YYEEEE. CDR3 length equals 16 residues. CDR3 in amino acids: CASSLANGANTGELFF. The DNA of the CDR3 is TGTGCCAGCAGCTTGGCCAACGGTGCGAACACCGGGGAGCTGTTTTTT.

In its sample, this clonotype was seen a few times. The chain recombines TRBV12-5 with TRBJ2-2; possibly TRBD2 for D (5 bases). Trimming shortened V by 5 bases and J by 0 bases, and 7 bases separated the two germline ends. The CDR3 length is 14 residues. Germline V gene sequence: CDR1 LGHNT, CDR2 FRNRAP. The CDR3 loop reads CASGLAANTGELFF. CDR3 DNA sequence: TGTGCTAGTGGTCTAGCTGCGAACACCGGGGAGCTGTTTTTT.

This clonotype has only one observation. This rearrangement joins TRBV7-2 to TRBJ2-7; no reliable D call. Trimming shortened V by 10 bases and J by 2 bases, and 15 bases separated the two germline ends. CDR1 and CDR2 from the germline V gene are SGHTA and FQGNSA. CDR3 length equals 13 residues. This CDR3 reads CANLNRLTYEQYF. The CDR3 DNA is TGTGCCAACCTCAATAGGCTAACCTACGAGCAGTACTTC. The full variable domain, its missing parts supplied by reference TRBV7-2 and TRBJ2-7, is GAGVSQSPSNKVTEKGKDVELRCDPISGHTALYWYRQSLGQGLEFLIYFQGNSAPDKSGLPSDRFSAERTGGSVSTLTIQRTQQEDSAVYLCANLNRLTYEQYFGPGTRLTVT.

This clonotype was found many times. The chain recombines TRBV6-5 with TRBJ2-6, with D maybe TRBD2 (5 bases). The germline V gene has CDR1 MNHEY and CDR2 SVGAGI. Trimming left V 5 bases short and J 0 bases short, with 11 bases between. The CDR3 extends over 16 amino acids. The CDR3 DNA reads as TGTGCCAGCAGTAGTGGGAGTGTCTCTGGGGCCAACGTCCTGACTTTC. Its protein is CASSSGSVSGANVLTF.

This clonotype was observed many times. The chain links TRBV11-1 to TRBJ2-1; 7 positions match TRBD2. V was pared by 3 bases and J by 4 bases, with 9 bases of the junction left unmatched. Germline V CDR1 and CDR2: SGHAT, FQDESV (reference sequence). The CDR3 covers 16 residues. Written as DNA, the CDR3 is TGTGCCAGCAGCTTCGGGGGAGGGGCGGGGTACAATGAGCAGTTCTTC. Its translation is CASSFGGGAGYNEQFF.

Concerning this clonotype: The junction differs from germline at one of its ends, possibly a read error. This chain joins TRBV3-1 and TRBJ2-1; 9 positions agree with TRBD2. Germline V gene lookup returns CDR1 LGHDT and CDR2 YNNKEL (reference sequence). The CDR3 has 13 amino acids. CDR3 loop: CASSLKLSGGPVF. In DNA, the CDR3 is TGTGCCAGCAGCTTAAAACTTAGCGGGGGTCCGGTCTTC.

In nucleotides, the CDR3 is TGCGCCAGCAGCCAAGAAAAGGGAGAGTACAATGAGCAGTTCTTC. Translation gives CASSQEKGEYNEQFF. This sequence joins TRBV4-1 and TRBJ2-1, with D tentatively TRBD2 (5 bases). Trimming removed 0 bases at V and 4 bases at J, with 10 bases between. CDR1 and CDR2 from the germline V gene are MGHRA and YSYEKL. The CDR3 contains 15 residues.

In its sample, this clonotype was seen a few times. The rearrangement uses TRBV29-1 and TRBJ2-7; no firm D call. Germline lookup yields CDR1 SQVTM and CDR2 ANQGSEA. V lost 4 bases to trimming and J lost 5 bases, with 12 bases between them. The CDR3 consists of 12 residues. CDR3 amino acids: CSVGSRGNEQYF. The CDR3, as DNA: TGCAGCGTTGGCTCTCGAGGCAACGAGCAGTACTTC.

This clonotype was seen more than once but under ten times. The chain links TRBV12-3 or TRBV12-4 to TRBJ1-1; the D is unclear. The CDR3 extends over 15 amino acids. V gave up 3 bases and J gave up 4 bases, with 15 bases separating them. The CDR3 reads CASSLNLGQTTEAFF. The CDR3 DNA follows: TGTGCCAGCAGTTTGAATCTGGGCCAGACCACTGAAGCTTTCTTT.

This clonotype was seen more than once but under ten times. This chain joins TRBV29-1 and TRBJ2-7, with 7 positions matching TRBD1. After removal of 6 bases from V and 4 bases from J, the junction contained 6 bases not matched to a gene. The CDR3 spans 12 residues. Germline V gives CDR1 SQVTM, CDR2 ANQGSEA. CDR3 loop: CSVKGAAYEQYF. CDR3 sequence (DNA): TGCAGCGTCAAGGGGGCCGCTTACGAGCAGTACTTC.

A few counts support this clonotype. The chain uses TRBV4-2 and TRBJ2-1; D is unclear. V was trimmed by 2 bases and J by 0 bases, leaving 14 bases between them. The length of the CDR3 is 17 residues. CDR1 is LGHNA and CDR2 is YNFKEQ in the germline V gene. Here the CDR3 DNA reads TGTGCCAGCAGCCAACTTCCCGCGGTTACCTCCTACAATGAGCAGTTCTTC. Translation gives CASSQLPAVTSYNEQFF.